What follows describes a single T cell receptor beta chain. Its antigen is as yet unknown. The sample belongs to a study of vaccination effects on CD4 cells after COVID-19. Turning to the study itself: Post-vaccine draws lagged the second dose by a median of 72 days.

Study-level points and caveats: Recruitment yielded few convalescent patients, and the study had no early post-infection timepoints.

Trimming took off 8 bases at V and 4 bases at J, with 11 bases between the two ends. This CDR3 comprises 12 residues. The germline V gene encodes CDR1 SEHNR and CDR2 FQNEAQ (reference sequence). Researchers isolated CD4+ T cells once roughly nine days of culture had elapsed. All study participants received two doses of BNT162b2 or mRNA-1273 vaccine. Vaccinated participants had no history of SARS-CoV-2 infection and tested negative for nucleocapsid antibodies. IL-2 medium was substituted for half the medium on days 3 and 7. Here immunoSEQ multiplex PCR was the method, and the copy in TCRdb shows in-frame clones only, minus some. This sample yields 30,000 or so clones, of which roughly 81% are seen a single time; under 15% belongs to the top ten.

This TCR derives from a human donor who received a COVID-19 vaccine. This specimen was CD4+ T cells from PBMCs cultured without peptide, taken after COVID-19 vaccination. This chain connects TRBV7-9 to TRBJ1-2; D gene ambiguous. CDR3 sequence reads: CASSRGSYGYTF. The DNA for the CDR3 is TGTGCCAGCTCGCGGGGTTCCTATGGCTACACCTTC.